The 26 T cell receptor beta chains below come from one sample, sequenced in a study of shared clonotypes between healthy human individuals. The repertoire was sequenced with immunoSEQ multiplex PCR; TCRdb's copy has only in-frame clones and lacks some. This sample yields a few million clones, of which approximately 96% are seen a single time; roughly 0.13% belongs to the top ten. The sample was naive CD4+ T cells sorted from blood. Specified subset: CD45RA+ positively selected. Receptors originate from a man between 18 and 35 years old in good health.

J is TRBJ1-2 and V is TRBV18; D unclear. The length of the CDR3 is 14 residues. With 6 bases removed from V and 4 bases from J, the gap between germline ends came to 15 bases. CDR1 is KGHSH, CDR2 LQKENI, per germline. In nucleotides, the CDR3 is TGTGCCAGCTCGCTCCCTCCGAGCATCTATGGCTACACCTTC. It is translated as CASSLPPSIYGYTF.

The DNA for the CDR3 is TGCGCCAGCAGCACTGGGGACAGTAAATATGGCTACACCTTC. Its translation is CASSTGDSKYGYTF. V and J are TRBV5-1 and TRBJ1-2; 7 positions agree with TRBD1. Germline CDR1 and CDR2: SGHRS and YFSETQ. The CDR3 totals 14 residues. Germline trimming cut 4 bases from V and 5 bases from J; bases unmatched to any gene: 8.

CDR3 nucleotide sequence: TGTGCCAGCAGCCGTGACACCGGGGAGCTGTTTTTT. This encodes CASSRDTGELFF. The V gene is TRBV28, the J gene TRBJ2-2; no clear D. This CDR3 comprises 12 residues. From germline, CDR1 is MDHEN and CDR2 SYDVKM. Trimming took 6 bases from V and 3 from J, leaving 5 bases between them. Drawing the rest from reference TRBV28 and TRBJ2-2, the complete variable domain is DVKVTQSSRYLVKRTGEKVFLECVQDMDHENMFWYRQDPGLGLRLIYFSYDVKMKEKGDIPEGYSVSREKKERFSLILESASTNQTSMYLCASSRDTGELFFGEGSRLTVL.

The CDR3 nucleotides read TGTGCCAGCACCATGGGCTTCACTAGCTCCTACGAGCAGTACTTC. Translated: CASTMGFTSSYEQYF. V usage is TRBV28 and J usage is TRBJ2-7, with D tentatively TRBD2 (5 bases). Per the germline V gene, CDR1 is MDHEN and CDR2 is SYDVKM. The length of the CDR3 is 15 residues. The V and J ends lost 7 bases and 0 bases respectively, with 16 bases between them.

The gene calls are TRBV9 and TRBJ2-5; TRBD1 aligns across 8 bases. The CDR3 extends over 15 amino acids. CDR1 is SGDLS, CDR2 YYNGEE, per germline. Trimming cost V 3 bases and J 1 base; bases outside gene matches: 5. The CDR3 sequence is CASSGTGGIQETQYF. The DNA for the CDR3 is TGTGCCAGCAGCGGTACAGGGGGGATCCAAGAGACCCAGTACTTC. The entire variable domain, with the rest obtained from reference TRBV9 and TRBJ2-5, is as follows: DSGVTQTPKHLITATGQRVTLRCSPRSGDLSVYWYQQSLDQGLQFLIQYYNGEERAKGNILERFSAQQFPDLHSELNLSSLELGDSALYFCASSGTGGIQETQYFGPGTRLLVL.

With regard to this clone: Other DNA variants within this sample encode the same CDR3. V is TRBV7-2 and J is TRBJ2-1; TRBD2 aligns across 10 bases. J was trimmed by 3 bases and V by 1 base; bases with no gene match: 0. The V gene's germline CDR1 is SGHTA and CDR2 FQGNSA. There are 15 residues in the CDR3. The CDR3 reads CASSLGTSGYNEQFF. The CDR3 region has the DNA TGTGCCAGCAGCTTAGGGACTAGCGGCTACAATGAGCAGTTCTTC.

The chain is built from TRBV5-1 and TRBJ2-2, with D uncertain. V lost 0 bases and J 7 bases, leaving 10 bases between the germline ends. This CDR3 has 14 residues. In germline, CDR1 is SGHRS, CDR2 YFSETQ. CDR3 region: CASSLVPRGGELFF. The CDR3 region has the DNA TGCGCCAGCAGCTTGGTGCCGAGAGGCGGGGAGCTGTTTTTT.

The V and J genes are TRBV19 and TRBJ2-6, with no clear D. The CDR3 contains 13 residues. V was shortened by 7 bases and J by 3 bases, with 7 bases between the two germline ends. In germline, CDR1 is LNHDA, CDR2 SQIVND (reference sequence). In DNA, the CDR3 is TGTGCCAGTACAGATCTTGGGGCCAACGTCCTGACTTTC. Protein sequence: CASTDLGANVLTF. Full variable domain (outside the CDR3, taken from reference TRBV19 and TRBJ2-6): DGGITQSPKYLFRKEGQNVTLSCEQNLNHDAMYWYRQDPGQGLRLIYYSQIVNDFQKGDIAEGYSVSREKKESFPLTVTSAQKNPTAFYLCASTDLGANVLTFGAGSRLTVL.

V and J are TRBV7-2 and TRBJ2-5; D unresolved. Germline V CDR1 and CDR2: SGHTA, FQGNSA. V was shortened by 0 bases and J by 5 bases, with 7 bases between the two germline ends. CDR3 length equals 13 residues. In DNA, the CDR3 is TGTGCCAGCAGCTTAGCGGCCGGGGAGACCCAGTACTTC. Translated: CASSLAAGETQYF.

The rearrangement links TRBV4-3 to TRBJ2-4; D gene uncertain. The germline gives CDR1 LGHNA, CDR2 YSLEER. V was cut by 0 bases and J by 3 bases, with 12 bases left in between. The CDR3 covers 16 residues. The CDR3 protein is CASSQDLLPFKNIQYF. CDR3 DNA: TGCGCCAGCAGCCAAGATCTTTTGCCTTTCAAAAACATTCAGTACTTC.

V gene TRBV7-9 combines with J gene TRBJ1-1, with unresolved D. This CDR3 comprises 12 residues. The V gene's germline CDR1 is SEHNR and CDR2 FQNEAQ (reference sequence). V was shortened by 0 bases and J by 6 bases, with 5 bases between the two germline ends. CDR3 amino acids: CASSLALAEAFF. The DNA for the CDR3 is TGTGCCAGCAGCTTAGCGCTCGCTGAAGCTTTCTTT.

The chain links TRBV4-3 to TRBJ2-5, with D hard to call. With 0 bases removed from V and 2 bases from J, the gap between germline ends came to 7 bases. There are 14 residues in the CDR3. CDR1 is LGHNA, CDR2 YSLEER, per germline. Here the CDR3 reads CASSQDSGQETQYF. The CDR3 DNA reads TGCGCCAGCAGCCAAGATTCCGGGCAAGAGACCCAGTACTTC.

The gene calls are TRBV28 and TRBJ2-5; a weak D match, TRBD1 (6 bases). Trimming shortened V by 6 bases and J by 3 bases, and 11 bases separated the two germline ends. CDR1 MDHEN and CDR2 SYDVKM come from the germline V gene. The CDR3 is 13 residues long. DNA of the CDR3: TGTGCCAGCAGCCTTGGACAGAAAGAGACCCAGTACTTC. As protein: CASSLGQKETQYF.

The chain recombines TRBV30 with TRBJ2-4; possible D gene TRBD1, 5 bases. The CDR3 totals 16 residues. Trimming removed 2 bases from V and 1 base from J, with 15 bases in between. Germline V CDR1 and CDR2: GTSNPN, SVGIG (reference sequence). DNA for the CDR3: TGTGCCTGGAGTAATCCAGGGAAGTGGGCCAAAAACATTCAGTACTTC. As protein: CAWSNPGKWAKNIQYF.

V gene TRBV5-1 combines with J gene TRBJ2-1, with D unresolved. CDR1 and CDR2 (germline): SGHRS, YFSETQ. V dropped 7 bases and J dropped 5 bases, with 13 bases sitting between them. The CDR3 has 13 amino acids. CDR3 DNA: TGCGCCAGCCGCCGACCCAACGACAATGAGCAGTTCTTC. This encodes CASRRPNDNEQFF.

This clone was observed once. The rearrangement uses TRBV30 and TRBJ2-2, with a possible D match to TRBD1 (6 bases). The CDR3 has 14 residues. The V end was cut by 3 bases, the J end by 2 bases, with 10 bases between. Germline values: CDR1 GTSNPN, CDR2 SVGIG (reference sequence). CDR3 sequence reads: CAWRDRINTGELFF. CDR3 bases: TGTGCCTGGAGAGACAGGATAAACACCGGGGAGCTGTTTTTT.

This chain links TRBV7-2 with TRBJ2-7; TRBD2 aligns across 7 bases. Germline CDR1 reads SGHTA; CDR2 reads FQGNSA. CDR3 length: 15 residues. V dropped 5 bases and J dropped 2; count of bases not matched to a gene: 9. The CDR3 nucleotides read TGTGCCAGCAGCCCGAGAATAGCGGGTGCCTACGAGCAGTACTTC. Its translation: CASSPRIAGAYEQYF.

The chain has TRBV2 and TRBJ1-3; no clear D gene. CDR3 length: 14 amino acids. V was cut by 4 bases and J by 0 bases, with 7 bases left in between. Germline V gene sequence: CDR1 SNHLY, CDR2 FYNNEI. For the CDR3, the DNA is TGTGCCAGCAGTGCGATTACCTCTGGAAACACCATATATTTT. Protein product: CASSAITSGNTIYF.

The chain links TRBV15 to TRBJ1-1; TRBD1 is a possible D gene (5 bases). The CDR3 runs to 15 residues. Per the germline V gene, CDR1 is LNHNV and CDR2 is YYDKDF (reference sequence). The ends were cut back, 0 bases at V and 4 bases at J, with 12 bases in the middle. This CDR3 is CATSREGRGGTEAFF. In DNA form, the CDR3 reads TGTGCCACCAGCAGAGAAGGGCGGGGGGGCACTGAAGCTTTCTTT.

The chain employs TRBV6-5 and TRBJ2-7; TRBD1 matches at 8 bases. Germline-derived CDR1 and CDR2 are MNHEY and SVGAGI. J lost 0 bases, V lost 4 bases, and 8 bases had no gene match. The CDR3 runs 16 residues. The CDR3 DNA sequence: TGTGCCAGCAGTTTATCGGGACAGGCCTTCTCCTACGAGCAGTACTTC. This gives the protein CASSLSGQAFSYEQYF.

The J gene is TRBJ1-2, the V gene TRBV18; D is possibly TRBD1 (6 bases). V was pared by 3 bases and J by 6 bases, with 14 bases between. CDR1 is KGHSH, CDR2 LQKENI, per germline. The CDR3 sequence is 14 residues long. CDR3 sequence: CASSPLGGWDGYTF. The DNA for the CDR3 is TGTGCCAGCTCACCCCTCGGGGGCTGGGATGGCTACACCTTC.

This clone was counted once. The rearrangement uses TRBV6-6 and TRBJ2-2; no definite D call. Germline assignment: CDR1 MNHNY and CDR2 SVGAGI (reference sequence). The CDR3 totals 14 residues. V lost 1 base to trimming and J lost 3 bases, with 6 bases between them. CDR3 in amino acids: CASSYWGDTGELFF. In DNA form, the CDR3 reads TGTGCCAGCAGTTACTGGGGTGACACCGGGGAGCTGTTTTTT.

The chain carries TRBV9 and TRBJ2-1; 11 nucleotides match TRBD2. This CDR3 comprises 14 residues. From germline, CDR1 is SGDLS and CDR2 YYNGEE. The V gene end was trimmed by 3 bases and the J gene end by 12 bases; junction bases not matched to a gene: 8. CDR3 sequence reads: CASSATSGGIRQFF. The CDR3 coding sequence is TGTGCCAGCAGCGCAACTAGCGGGGGTATCAGGCAGTTCTTC.

Written as DNA, the CDR3 is TGTGCCAGCAGTTCCCCGGGACTAGCGGGAGGAATCCCCTACGAGCAGTACTTC. It encodes CASSSPGLAGGIPYEQYF. V usage is TRBV28 and J usage is TRBJ2-7; 15 bases align to TRBD2. J was trimmed by 2 bases and V by 4 bases; bases with no gene match: 9. The germline gives CDR1 MDHEN, CDR2 SYDVKM. The CDR3 has 18 amino acids.

This rearrangement joins TRBV18 to TRBJ2-2; D is unclear. This CDR3 has 14 residues. V was cut by 2 bases and J by 5 bases, with 9 bases left in between. Germline-derived CDR1 and CDR2 are KGHSH and LQKENI. CDR3 region: CASSPGSRTGELFF. The CDR3 DNA reads TGTGCCAGCTCACCAGGCAGTAGAACCGGGGAGCTGTTTTTT.

CDR3 sequence: CASSAGLASTDTQYF. CDR3 DNA: TGTGCCAGTAGTGCAGGACTAGCGTCGACAGATACGCAGTATTTT. The J gene is TRBJ2-3, the V gene TRBV19; 9 bases align to TRBD2. V lost 5 bases and J lost 3; bases outside the gene matches: 6. The CDR3 sequence is 15 residues long. Germline loops: CDR1 LNHDA, CDR2 SQIVND (reference sequence).